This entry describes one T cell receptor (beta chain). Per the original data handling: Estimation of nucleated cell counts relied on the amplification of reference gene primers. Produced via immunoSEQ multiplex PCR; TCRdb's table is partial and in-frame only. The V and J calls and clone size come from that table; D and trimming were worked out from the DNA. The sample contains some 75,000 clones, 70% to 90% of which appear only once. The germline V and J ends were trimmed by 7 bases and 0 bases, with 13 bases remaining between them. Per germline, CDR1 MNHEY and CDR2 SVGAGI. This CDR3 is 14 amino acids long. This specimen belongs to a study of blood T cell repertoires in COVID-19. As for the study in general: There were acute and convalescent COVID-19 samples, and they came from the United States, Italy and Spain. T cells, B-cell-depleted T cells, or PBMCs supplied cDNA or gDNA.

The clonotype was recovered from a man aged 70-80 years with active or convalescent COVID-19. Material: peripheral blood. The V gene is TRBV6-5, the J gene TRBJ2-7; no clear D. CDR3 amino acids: CASIPYRGSYEQYF. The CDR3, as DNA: TGTGCCAGCATCCCCTATCGAGGCTCCTACGAGCAGTACTTC.